This TCR beta chain was observed in a study of blood T cell repertoires in COVID-19. Study overall: From the United States, Italy and Spain came samples of acute and convalescent COVID-19.

Germline V gives CDR1 LGHDT, CDR2 YNNKEL (reference sequence). The CDR3 is 14 residues long. V trimming: 7 bases; J trimming: 6 bases; junction bases outside the gene matches: 4. Per the original data handling: Scientists estimated how many nucleated cells there were by amplifying reference gene primers. Profiled with immunoSEQ multiplex PCR; TCRdb holds only in-frame clones, not every one. The D gene and trimming were derived from the DNA, and the V and J assignments and clone size from that table. In the table there are roughly 230,000 clones, approximately 81% of which are singletons. What was sequenced was peripheral blood. V and J are TRBV3-1 (or the pseudogene TRBV3-2) and TRBJ2-2, with TRBD1 matching 11 bases. The receptor comes from a man aged 40-49 years with acute or convalescent COVID-19. The DNA of the CDR3 is TGTGCCAGCACCGGACAGGGGGCTTCCGGGGAGCTGTTTTTT. As protein: CASTGQGASGELFF.